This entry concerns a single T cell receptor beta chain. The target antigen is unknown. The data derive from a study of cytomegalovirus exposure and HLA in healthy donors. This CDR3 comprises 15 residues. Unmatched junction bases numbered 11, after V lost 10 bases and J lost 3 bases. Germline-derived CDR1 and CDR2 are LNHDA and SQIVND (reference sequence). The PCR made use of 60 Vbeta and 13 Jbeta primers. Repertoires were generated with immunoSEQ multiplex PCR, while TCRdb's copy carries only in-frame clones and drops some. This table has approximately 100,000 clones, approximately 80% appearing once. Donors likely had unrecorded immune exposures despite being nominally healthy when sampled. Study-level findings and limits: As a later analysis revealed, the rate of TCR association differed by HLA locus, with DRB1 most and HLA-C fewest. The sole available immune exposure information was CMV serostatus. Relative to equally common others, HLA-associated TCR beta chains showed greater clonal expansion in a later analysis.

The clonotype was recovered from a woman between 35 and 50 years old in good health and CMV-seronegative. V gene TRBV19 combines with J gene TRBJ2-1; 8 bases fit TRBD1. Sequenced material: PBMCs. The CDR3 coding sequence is TGTGCCACAACCAGGGGACAGGCCTACTACAATGAGCAGTTCTTC. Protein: CATTRGQAYYNEQFF.